This T cell receptor (beta chain) was sequenced during a study of siplizumab effects on memory and regulatory T cells. Germline assignment: CDR1 ENHRY and CDR2 SYGVKD. This CDR3 is built from 16 residues. Trimming took 2 bases from V and 3 from J; bases not matched to a gene: 9. Sequenced by immunoSEQ multiplex PCR; TCRdb stores in-frame clones only, minus some. The profile covers 90,000 to 95,000 clones, with around 97% appearing a single time and around 0.029% taken by the ten largest. Material for sequencing was naive CD4+ T cells sorted from blood. V is TRBV10-3 and J is TRBJ1-1; 7 bases match TRBD1. This receptor was obtained from a human donor in good health. The CDR3 region has the DNA TGTGCCATCAGTGAGCCCCTAGGAGGGGGCGACACTGAAGCTTTCTTT. It is translated as CAISEPLGGGDTEAFF.